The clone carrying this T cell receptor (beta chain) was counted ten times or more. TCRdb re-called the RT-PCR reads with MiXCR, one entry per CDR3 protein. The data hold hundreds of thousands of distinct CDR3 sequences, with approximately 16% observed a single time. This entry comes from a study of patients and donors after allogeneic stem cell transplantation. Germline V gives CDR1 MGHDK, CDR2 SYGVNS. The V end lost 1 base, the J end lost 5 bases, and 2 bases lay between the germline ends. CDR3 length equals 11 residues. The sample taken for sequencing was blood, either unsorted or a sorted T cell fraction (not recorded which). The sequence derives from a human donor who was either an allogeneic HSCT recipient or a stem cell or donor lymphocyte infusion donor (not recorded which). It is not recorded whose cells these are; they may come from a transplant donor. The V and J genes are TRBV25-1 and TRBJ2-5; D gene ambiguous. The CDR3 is CASSEWETQYF. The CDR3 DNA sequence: TGTGCCAGCAGTGAATGGGAGACCCAGTACTTC. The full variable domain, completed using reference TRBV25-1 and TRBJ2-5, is EADIYQTPRYLVIGTGKKITLECSQTMGHDKMYWYQQDPGMELHLIHYSYGVNSTEKGDLSSESTVSRIRTEHFPLTLESARPSHTSQYLCASSEWETQYFGPGTRLLVL.